The 32 T cell receptor beta chains listed next were all sequenced from one sample in a study of shared clonotypes between healthy human individuals. Only in-frame clones appear in the TCRdb table, and some are missing; sequencing was by immunoSEQ multiplex PCR. The sample holds around 690,000 clones, roughly 91% seen once. The sequenced sample was memory CD8+ T cells from PBMCs. Subset reported: CD45RO+ cells pooled with CCR7-negative TemRA cells. These receptors were collected from a man younger than 35 in good health. Some clones in this sample may be carry-over from other donors' samples.

The rearrangement uses TRBV6-6 and TRBJ1-1; D uncertain. The V and J ends lost 0 bases and 8 bases respectively, with 7 bases between them. The CDR3 is 12 amino acids. The V gene's germline CDR1 is MNHNY and CDR2 SVGAGI (reference sequence). The CDR3 coding sequence is TGTGCCAGCAGTTACTCGGGCAGAGAAGCTTTCTTT. Translated, it gives CASSYSGREAFF.

The chain carries TRBV7-6 and TRBJ1-1, with unresolved D. Germline assignment: CDR1 SGHVS and CDR2 FNYEAQ. Trimming took 5 bases from V and 0 from J, leaving 7 bases between them. This CDR3 region has 13 residues. CDR3 sequence (DNA): TGTGCCAGCAGCCCAACTATGAACACTGAAGCTTTCTTT. This encodes CASSPTMNTEAFF.

The V and J genes are TRBV28 and TRBJ2-5; no definite D call. CDR3 length: 12 amino acids. The germline V gene has CDR1 MDHEN and CDR2 SYDVKM. V was pared by 5 bases and J by 4 bases, with 8 bases between. The CDR3 region has the DNA TGTGCCAGCAGTGAAGGTAGAGAGACCCAGTACTTC. Amino acids: CASSEGRETQYF.

This chain joins TRBV7-9 and TRBJ1-2; a weak D match, TRBD1 (6 bases). This CDR3 is built from 14 residues. CDR1 is SEHNR and CDR2 is FQNEAQ in the germline V gene (reference sequence). Trimming left V 5 bases short and J 3 bases short, with 13 bases between. The CDR3 nucleotides read TGTGCCAGCAGCCAGGGGACGGTAGACTATGGCTACACCTTC. Amino acid sequence: CASSQGTVDYGYTF.

Written as DNA, the CDR3 is TGTGCCAGCAGCTCTGGGCTGGACAGCAACAATCAGCCCCAGCATTTT. Protein sequence: CASSSGLDSNNQPQHF. The genes are TRBV5-6 and TRBJ1-5; maybe TRBD1 (6 bases). The CDR3 is 16 amino acids. Germline V lookup: CDR1 SGHDT, CDR2 YYEEEE. V lost 3 bases to trimming and J lost 3 bases, with 16 bases between them. The full variable domain, rest sourced from reference TRBV5-6 and TRBJ1-5, is DAGVTQSPTHLIKTRGQQVTLRCSPKSGHDTVSWYQQALGQGPQFIFQYYEEEERQRGNFPDRFSGHQFPNYSSELNVNALLLGDSALYLCASSSGLDSNNQPQHFGDGTRLSIL.

To note about this clone: Other DNA sequences in this specimen translate into the identical CDR3. The CDR3, as DNA: TGTGCCAGCAGTTTAGGCCGGTACAATGAGCAGTTCTTC. Encoded protein: CASSLGRYNEQFF. The V gene is TRBV28, the J gene TRBJ2-1, with D unclear. In germline, CDR1 is MDHEN, CDR2 SYDVKM. Trimming left V 2 bases short and J 4 bases short, with 6 bases between. This CDR3 spans 13 amino acids.

The V call is TRBV5-4, the J call TRBJ2-7; TRBD1 agrees at 8 bases. With 0 bases clipped from V and 6 bases from J, the junction kept 14 bases outside the gene matches. The length of the CDR3 is 17 residues. CDR1 is SGHNT, CDR2 YYREEE, per germline (reference sequence). CDR3 sequence (DNA): TGTGCCAGCAGCTTGGCCGTCTTGGACAGGGTAACTGCCGAGCAGTACTTC. This encodes CASSLAVLDRVTAEQYF.

The chain is built from TRBV30 and TRBJ2-5, with D tentatively TRBD1 (6 bases). The J call may be wrong; the DNA end is better matched by TRBJ2-7. Germline values: CDR1 GTSNPN, CDR2 SVGIG (reference sequence). CDR3 length: 11 residues. CDR3 region: CAWLWGREQYF. The CDR3 bases are TGTGCCTGGCTTTGGGGGCGCGAGCAGTACTTC.

This rearrangement joins TRBV4-2 to TRBJ2-3; 10 positions agree with TRBD1. The CDR3 runs to 18 residues. Looked up from germline, CDR1 is LGHNA and CDR2 is YNFKEQ. V shed 0 bases and J 0 bases; nucleotides not matched to a gene: 6. The CDR3 nucleotides read TGTGCCAGCAGCCAAGACTGGGACAGGGGACCTAGCACAGATACGCAGTATTTT. Translating gives CASSQDWDRGPSTDTQYF.

The chain carries TRBV2 and TRBJ2-1; 7 bases match TRBD2. The V segment lost 5 bases and the J segment 1 base; nucleotides outside the gene matches: 11. From germline, CDR1 is SNHLY and CDR2 FYNNEI. This CDR3 comprises 17 residues. CDR3 coding DNA: TGTGCCAGCAGTACCCCCCTAGCGGAAACGTCCTACAATGAGCAGTTCTTC. It yields the protein CASSTPLAETSYNEQFF.

CDR3 sequence: CASGAGTHEQYF. In DNA form, the CDR3 reads TGTGCCAGTGGTGCAGGGACCCACGAGCAGTACTTC. The gene calls are TRBV2 and TRBJ2-7; D tentatively fits TRBD1 or TRBD2 (5 bases each). V lost 9 bases to trimming and J lost 5 bases, with 14 bases between them. The CDR3 runs 12 residues. Germline V lookup: CDR1 SNHLY, CDR2 FYNNEI.

This sequence joins TRBV28 and TRBJ1-5; TRBD1 aligns across 7 bases. The CDR3 covers 14 residues. CDR1 is MDHEN, CDR2 SYDVKM, per germline. Germline trimming cut 7 bases from V and 2 bases from J; bases unmatched to any gene: 5. The CDR3 bases are TGTGCCAGCACCCAAACAGGGGGCAATCAGCCCCAGCATTTT. Its protein product is CASTQTGGNQPQHF.

The rearrangement uses TRBV27 and TRBJ1-4; tentative D call: TRBD1 (6 bases). Trimming left V 0 bases short and J 12 bases short, with 17 bases between. The CDR3 sequence is 15 residues long. CDR1 is MNHEY, CDR2 SMNVEV, per germline (reference sequence). CDR3 DNA sequence: TGTGCCAGCAGTTTATCGAGGGGGACTTTGTGGGAACTGTTTTTT. Amino acid sequence: CASSLSRGTLWELFF.

The table lists this clone with a count of one. The rearrangement joins TRBV14 to TRBJ1-3, with D unresolved. Germline loops: CDR1 SGHDN, CDR2 FVKESK. The CDR3 spans 14 residues. V lost 3 bases to trimming and J lost 2 bases, with 8 bases between them. The chain's CDR3 is CASSHLRAGNTIYF. CDR3 DNA sequence: TGTGCCAGCAGCCACCTGAGGGCTGGAAACACCATATATTTT.

With respect to this clone: Other DNA sequences of this sample code for an identical CDR3. V and J are TRBV6-5 and TRBJ2-7; 8 bases line up with TRBD1. The J segment lost 4 bases and the V segment lost 2 bases, leaving 1 base of the junction unmatched. The germline V gene has CDR1 MNHEY and CDR2 SVGAGI. The CDR3 totals 13 residues. CDR3 coding DNA: TGTGCCAGCAGTTACGACAGGGGTTACGAGCAGTACTTC. Protein: CASSYDRGYEQYF.

This chain connects TRBV5-4 to TRBJ2-1; D is ambiguous. The CDR3 runs 14 residues. Trimming pared 0 bases from V and 6 bases from J, leaving 10 bases between. Germline V gene lookup returns CDR1 SGHNT and CDR2 YYREEE (reference sequence). CDR3 DNA: TGTGCCAGCAGCTTGGTGTTAGCTTTCAATGAGCAGTTCTTC. It is translated as CASSLVLAFNEQFF.

This chain links TRBV7-6 with TRBJ2-2; unclear D gene. Germline V lookup: CDR1 SGHVS, CDR2 FNYEAQ. The length of the CDR3 is 14 residues. Trimming removed 5 bases from V and 0 bases from J, with 7 bases in between. The CDR3, as DNA: TGTGCCAGCAGCCTTATCGCGAACACCGGGGAGCTGTTTTTT. This sequence encodes CASSLIANTGELFF. The full variable domain, in which reference TRBV7-6 and TRBJ2-2 provide the parts outside the CDR3, is GAGVSQSPRYKVTKRGQDVALRCDPISGHVSLYWYRQALGQGPEFLTYFNYEAQQDKSGLPNDRFSAERPEGSISTLTIQRTEQRDSAMYRCASSLIANTGELFFGEGSRLTVL.

Only one count was recorded for this clone. The rearrangement joins TRBV5-1 to TRBJ1-1; 10 positions agree with TRBD1. From germline, CDR1 is SGHRS and CDR2 YFSETQ. V was clipped by 4 bases and J by 1 base; unmatched bases: 7. The CDR3 has 16 amino acids. DNA of the CDR3: TGCGCCAGCAGCCCCTGGGGGGACAGGGGGAACACTGAAGCTTTCTTT. This codes for CASSPWGDRGNTEAFF.

V usage is TRBV15 and J usage is TRBJ2-1; D might be TRBD2 (5 bases). Germline loops: CDR1 LNHNV, CDR2 YYDKDF (reference sequence). The V gene lost 5 bases and the J gene lost 8 bases, with 16 bases spanning the gap. CDR3 length: 14 amino acids. The CDR3, as DNA: TGTGCCACCAGCGCCAAACTAGAGAGCGATGAGCAGTTCTTC. This sequence encodes CATSAKLESDEQFF.

This chain connects TRBV7-9 to TRBJ2-7, with D uncertain. The V and J ends lost 1 base and 12 bases respectively, with 13 bases between them. The CDR3 spans 12 residues. The germline V gene has CDR1 SEHNR and CDR2 FQNEAQ (reference sequence). The CDR3 coding sequence is TGTGCCAGCAGCTTAGATTCCCGAGTCTGGTACTTC. Protein product: CASSLDSRVWYF.

The rearrangement links TRBV9 to TRBJ2-3; D is ambiguous. Germline CDR1 reads SGDLS; CDR2 reads YYNGEE. V was trimmed by 0 bases and J by 4 bases, leaving 3 bases between them. This CDR3 is 12 amino acids long. As DNA, the CDR3 is TGTGCCAGCAGCGTAGAATCAGATACGCAGTATTTT. It translates to CASSVESDTQYF.

V is TRBV27 and J is TRBJ1-3; D possibly corresponds to TRBD1 (5 bases). V was cut by 5 bases and J by 5 bases, with 10 bases left in between. CDR3 length: 13 amino acids. CDR1 and CDR2 (germline): MNHEY, SMNVEV (reference sequence). CDR3 DNA: TGTGCCAGCAGTACAGGACCCCGAAACACCATATATTTT. Translating it yields CASSTGPRNTIYF.

V is TRBV27 and J is TRBJ2-7; D is unclear. CDR3 size: 10 residues. The V gene's germline CDR1 is MNHEY and CDR2 SMNVEV (reference sequence). The germline V and J ends were trimmed by 4 bases and 5 bases, with 3 bases remaining between them. The CDR3 protein is CASSSNEQYF. The DNA for the CDR3 is TGTGCCAGCAGTTCGAACGAGCAGTACTTC.

V usage is TRBV10-3 and J usage is TRBJ1-1; tentatively, D is TRBD1 (6 bases). Trimming pared 2 bases from V and 5 bases from J, leaving 24 bases between. Per the germline V gene, CDR1 is ENHRY and CDR2 is SYGVKD. This CDR3 contains 18 residues. CDR3 DNA: TGTGCCATCAGTGAGAGGGCAGGGGTCTCCCCCCTTGGTACTGAAGCTTTCTTT. Protein product: CAISERAGVSPLGTEAFF.

The rearrangement joins TRBV10-3 to TRBJ2-7; TRBD2 matches at 9 bases. CDR1 is ENHRY and CDR2 is SYGVKD in the germline V gene. The CDR3 has 14 residues. The V segment lost 2 bases and the J segment 3 bases; nucleotides outside the gene matches: 2. The CDR3 reads CAISENSGSYEQYF. As DNA, the CDR3 is TGTGCCATCAGTGAGAATAGCGGGAGCTACGAGCAGTACTTC.

The chain carries TRBV27 and TRBJ2-6, with D possibly called TRBD1 or TRBD2 (5 bases each). The CDR3 is 14 amino acids. In germline, CDR1 is MNHEY, CDR2 SMNVEV (reference sequence). With 6 bases removed from V and 7 bases from J, the gap between germline ends came to 13 bases. The CDR3 coding sequence is TGTGCCAGCAGCGGGGCCCTGCACGCCAACGTCCTGACTTTC. It translates to CASSGALHANVLTF. Full variable domain (rest looked up from reference TRBV27 and TRBJ2-6): EAQVTQNPRYLITVTGKKLTVTCSQNMNHEYMSWYRQDPGLGLRQIYYSMNVEVTDKGDVPEGYKVSRKEKRNFPLILESPSPNQTSLYFCASSGALHANVLTFGAGSRLTVL.

Only a few counts were recorded for this clone. This chain links TRBV2 with TRBJ1-1; 7 bases are a match to TRBD1. Germline V lookup: CDR1 SNHLY, CDR2 FYNNEI. Trimming at V came to 3 bases and at J to 10 bases, leaving 11 bases not matched to a gene. The CDR3 has 14 residues. This CDR3 reads CASSETGSIYGAFF. The CDR3, as DNA: TGTGCCAGCAGTGAGACAGGGTCTATCTATGGAGCTTTCTTT.

J is TRBJ2-7 and V is TRBV28, with TRBD2 matching over 11 bases. Trimming at V came to 9 bases and at J to 1 base, leaving 2 bases not matched to a gene. The CDR3 spans 13 residues. The germline V gene encodes CDR1 MDHEN and CDR2 SYDVKM. The CDR3 nucleotides read TGTGCCAGTAGCGGGAGGGTATCCTACGAGCAGTACTTC. It translates to CASSGRVSYEQYF.

The DNA of the CDR3 is TGCGCCAGCAGTCAAGTGGGGTCGAGCTCCTACAATGAGCAGTTCTTC. This translates into CASSQVGSSSYNEQFF. The chain employs TRBV23-1 and TRBJ2-1; no reliable D call. Being an ORF, TRBV23-1 has a function that is uncertain. The V gene lost 2 bases and the J gene lost 0 bases, with 11 bases spanning the gap. CDR3 length equals 16 residues.

This chain links TRBV6-1 with TRBJ2-5; TRBD1 matches at 10 bases. From germline, CDR1 is MNHNS and CDR2 SASEGT. The CDR3 sequence is 13 residues long. The trim removed 8 bases at V and 5 bases at J, leaving 5 bases unmatched. The CDR3: CASGTGVDETQYF. The CDR3 nucleotides are TGTGCCAGCGGGACAGGGGTTGATGAGACCCAGTACTTC.

This chain links TRBV2 with TRBJ2-7; 7 bases map to TRBD1. This CDR3 has 14 amino acids. Germline V lookup: CDR1 SNHLY, CDR2 FYNNEI. V lost 7 bases to trimming and J lost 0 bases; unmatched junction nucleotides: 6. In DNA form, the CDR3 reads TGTGCCAGCAATCGGGGACAGAGCTCCTACGAGCAGTACTTC. Translating gives CASNRGQSSYEQYF.

This chain joins TRBV7-2 and TRBJ2-5; TRBD2 is a possible D gene (5 bases). The V end lost 3 bases, the J end lost 5 bases, and 16 bases lay between the germline ends. This CDR3 is 15 amino acids long. CDR1 SGHTA and CDR2 FQGNSA come from the germline V gene. CDR3 protein: CASSFTRNWRETQYF. CDR3 nucleotide sequence: TGTGCCAGCAGCTTCACACGTAATTGGAGGGAGACCCAGTACTTC.